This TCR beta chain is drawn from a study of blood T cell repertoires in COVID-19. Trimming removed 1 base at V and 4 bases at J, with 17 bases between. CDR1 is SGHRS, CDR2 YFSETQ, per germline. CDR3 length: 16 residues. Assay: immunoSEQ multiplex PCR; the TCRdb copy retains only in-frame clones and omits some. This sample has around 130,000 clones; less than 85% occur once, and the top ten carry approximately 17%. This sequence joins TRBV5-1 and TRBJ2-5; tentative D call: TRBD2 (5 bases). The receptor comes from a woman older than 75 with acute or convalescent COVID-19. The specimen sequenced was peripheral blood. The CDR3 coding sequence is TGCGCCAGCAGCTTGTCCCCGGGGATTAAGGGAGAGACCCAGTACTTC. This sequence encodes CASSLSPGIKGETQYF. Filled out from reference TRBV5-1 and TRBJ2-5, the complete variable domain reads KAGVTQTPRYLIKTRGQQVTLSCSPISGHRSVSWYQQTPGQGLQFLFEYFSETQRNKGNFPGRFSGRQFSNSRSEMNVSTLELGDSALYLCASSLSPGIKGETQYFGPGTRLLVL.